Sequencing of this T cell receptor (beta chain) was carried out in a study of T-cell reconstitution after alpha-beta-depleted transplantation in children. Using unique molecular identifiers, the investigators prepared the TCRbeta library. From the PCR reads, TCRdb called clonotypes with MiXCR, one entry per CDR3 protein. The table lists tens of thousands of distinct CDR3 sequences, 15% to 20% of them singletons, with 40% to 65% in the top ten. Germline V gene data show CDR1 as SGHKS and CDR2 as YYEKEE (reference sequence). Trimming took off 3 bases at V and 5 bases at J, with 11 bases between the two ends. This CDR3 comprises 14 residues. A few counts support this clonotype.

The genes are TRBV5-5 and TRBJ2-2; no reliable D call. The sequence was collected from a male patient under 10 years old who had a stem cell transplant for acute lymphoblastic leukemia, so the T cells may come from the graft donor. Sample: PBMCs, mostly from graft donor cells, taken 360 days after TCRalphabeta/CD19-depleted stem cell transplant. The CDR3 nucleotides are TGTGCCAGCAGCTCGCATACTGCGACCGGGGAGCTGTTTTTT. Translation: CASSSHTATGELFF.